The subject of this entry is one T cell receptor (beta chain). No antigen is known for it. The same CDR3 is also encoded by other DNA sequences in this sample. Losses at the gene ends were 4 bases for V and 2 bases for J; bases not matched to a gene: 3. This CDR3 contains 14 residues. Germline V CDR1 and CDR2: SGHRS, YFSETQ. TCRdb's copy holds only in-frame clones and misses some; the assay was immunoSEQ multiplex PCR. Among fewer than 200,000 clones listed, about 89% were seen once. This specimen comes from a study of T cell responses to AZD1222 COVID-19 vaccine. Study-wide context: Second-dose recipients at about 4 or about 12 weeks were treated as one pooled group. The study, taken as a whole, reports: Without day 14 samples, only post-peak T cell repertoires were studied. Seropositive status at baseline applied to only five to seven AZD1222 recipients.

Sample: peripheral blood, taken on day 0 of AZD1222 vaccination. The chain employs TRBV5-1 and TRBJ2-5; 9 bases match TRBD1. This TCR came from an adult in good health. The CDR3 reads CASSIGTGQETQYF. The CDR3 DNA follows: TGCGCCAGCAGCATAGGGACAGGGCAAGAGACCCAGTACTTC.